The clone carrying this T cell receptor (beta chain) was detected a few times. Its antigen is currently unknown. The data stem from a study of tumor-infiltrating lymphocytes in primary liver carcinoma. Whole-study context: Patients included men and women of 30 to 69 years. Tumors were stage T1-T3 N0M0, roughly 4 to 10 cm across.

Unsorted whole blood yielded blood RNA, and germline DNA was extracted as well. Starting from approximately 500 ng of total RNA, TCR beta cDNA was produced with a primer in the constant region. Researchers made the TCR beta libraries by running three nested multiplex PCR rounds with slightly modified ARM-PCR. TCRdb reprocessed the multiplex PCR reads with MiXCR, giving one entry per CDR3 protein. This sample carries about 180,000 distinct CDR3 sequences, 60% of them seen once, and the ten largest clones take 72%. Points from the study as a whole: Bulk unsorted material prevented CD4+ and CD8+ repertoire comparison. The overlap of tumor-adjacent and tumor-blood pairs was smaller than that of tumor region pairs.

This receptor was identified in a man aged 40-55 years with primary liver carcinoma and hepatitis B virus infection. The specimen sequenced was peripheral blood.

Here the CDR3 reads CASSLSVREDKNIQYF. The CDR3 DNA follows: TGTGCCAGCAGTTTATCTGTGCGGGAGGACAAAAACATTCAGTACTTC. The chain has TRBV28 and TRBJ2-4, with 8 nucleotides matching TRBD2. After removal of 1 base from V and 3 bases from J, the junction contained 5 bases not matched to a gene. CDR1 and CDR2 (germline): MDHEN, SYDVKM. The CDR3 loop spans 16 amino acids.